These T cell receptor beta chains were read from a single sample in a study of multiple sclerosis patients with progressive multifocal leukoencephalopathy. Here immunoSEQ multiplex PCR was the method, and the copy in TCRdb shows in-frame clones only, minus some. This table has more than 20,000 clones, less than 95% appearing once. The material sequenced was PBMCs, taken from a patient treated with natalizumab. The receptor set was obtained from a man aged 30 to 39 with multiple sclerosis. Both conserved end residues are part of each CDR3. The D gene is left open where the match is weak. Clone size appears in some rows only: once, few, many, or a class for an expanded clone.

j_call	clone_size	v_call	d_call	cdr3_nt	cdr3_aa
TRBJ1-1	-	TRBV29-1	-	TGCAGCGCCCGACACGTAGAAGCTTTCTTT	CSARHVEAFF
TRBJ1-2	-	TRBV19	-	TGTGCCAGTAGTATGGTTGGACAAACAGCTAACTATGGCTACACCTTC	CASSMVGQTANYGYTF
TRBJ1-2	once	TRBV19	-	TGTGCCAGTAGTTGGGCGGACAGTAACTATGGCTACACCTTC	CASSWADSNYGYTF
TRBJ1-2	-	TRBV9	-	TGTGCCAGCAGCGTAGATCCCGCTCAGGGCCTACGATATGGCTACACCTTC	CASSVDPAQGLRYGYTF
TRBJ2-3	-	TRBV6-4	-	TGTGCCAGCAGTGACTGGGCGGGAACCACAGATACGCAGTATTTT	CASSDWAGTTDTQYF
TRBJ2-7	-	TRBV11-1	-	TGTGCCAGCAGCCCCCCGGTCGTCAGGGCCCACGAGCAGTACTTC	CASSPPVVRAHEQYF
TRBJ1-1	-	TRBV7-9	TRBD1	TGTGCCAGCAGCCCTCCGAGGGGGCTCAGGAACACTGAAGCTTTCTTT	CASSPPRGLRNTEAFF
TRBJ2-5	-	TRBV10-2	-	TGCGCCAGCGGATCCCGAAGGTGGGAGACCCAGTACTTC	CASGSRRWETQYF
TRBJ2-5	-	TRBV7-2	TRBD2	TGTGCCAGCAGCTCTAGCGGAGCCCCTCGGAGGAGGGAGACCCAGTACTTC	CASSSSGAPRRRETQYF
TRBJ2-3	-	TRBV5-5	-	TGTGCCAGCAGACTCATCCGGGATACGCAGTATTTT	CASRLIRDTQYF
TRBJ2-1	-	TRBV30	TRBD1	TGTGCACAGACCTCCGGGACAGGACCCTACAATGAGCAGTTCTTC	CAQTSGTGPYNEQFF
TRBJ2-1	-	TRBV14	-	TGTGCCAGCAGCCAAAGCGGCGGAAGCTCCTACAATGAGCAGTTCTTC	CASSQSGGSSYNEQFF
TRBJ2-5	-	TRBV5-4	-	TGTGCCAGCAGCTTGGATGCCCTCCCATTCGGGGAGACCCAGTACTTC	CASSLDALPFGETQYF
TRBJ2-2	-	TRBV15	-	TGTGCCACCAGCAGACCTCGGTTGGCCGGGGAGCTGTTTTTT	CATSRPRLAGELFF
TRBJ2-1	-	TRBV30	-	TGTGCCTGGAGGACGGGAGTATGGGACAATGAGCAGTTCTTC	CAWRTGVWDNEQFF
TRBJ2-3	once	TRBV7-8	TRBD1	TGTGCCAGCAGCCTACCCTGGGGGCAAGGGGGCGCTGATACGCAGTATTTT	CASSLPWGQGGADTQYF
TRBJ1-4	few	TRBV18	TRBD1	TGTGCCAGCTCACCTCCGACAGGGGAAAAACTGTTTTTT	CASSPPTGEKLFF
TRBJ2-3	-	TRBV27	-	TGTGCCAGCAGTTTATCGAGGGGTGCTCGGACGGATACGCAGTATTTT	CASSLSRGARTDTQYF
TRBJ1-3	few	TRBV19	-	TGTGCCAGTAGGAACTTTGACAGGTCTGGAAACACCATATATTTT	CASRNFDRSGNTIYF
TRBJ2-3	-	TRBV5-6	TRBD2	TGTGCCAGCAGACCCCCTTGGGGAGCGGGAGAAAGGGATACGCAGTATTTT	CASRPPWGAGERDTQYF
TRBJ2-5	-	TRBV4-3	TRBD2	TGCGCCAGCAGCCAAGATCTAGGGCGGGAGGAGACCCAGTACTTC	CASSQDLGREETQYF
TRBJ2-7	-	TRBV19	-	TGTGCCAGTAGTATAGATCCGGGGGCTAGCGGACCCTACGAGCAGTACTTC	CASSIDPGASGPYEQYF
TRBJ1-1	-	TRBV6-1	TRBD1	TGTGCCAGCAGCGTGACAGGGGTGGGCACTGAAGCTTTCTTT	CASSVTGVGTEAFF
TRBJ2-1	-	TRBV9	TRBD2	TGTGCCAGCAGCTTTAGCGGGAACTACAATGAGCAGTTCTTC	CASSFSGNYNEQFF
TRBJ2-4	-	TRBV7-8	-	TGTGCCAGCAGCTTAAAACCCGACTTACCGACAGGCATTCAGTACTTC	CASSLKPDLPTGIQYF
TRBJ2-5	-	TRBV5-1	TRBD2	TGCGCCAGCAGCCGGGGCCGGGGGGAGGCGGAGACCCAGTACTTC	CASSRGRGEAETQYF
TRBJ2-1	-	TRBV5-1	-	TGCGCCAGCAGCTTGCTAGGGACGGGGAATGAGCAGTTCTTC	CASSLLGTGNEQFF
TRBJ2-7	-	TRBV5-1	-	TGCGCCAGCAGCTTGGATGGGCGGGGAATTTCCTACGAGCAGTACTTC	CASSLDGRGISYEQYF
TRBJ1-1	few	TRBV6-6	-	TGTGCCAGCAGCCAGGGTGAAGCTTTCTTT	CASSQGEAFF
TRBJ2-2	-	TRBV9	-	TGTGCCAGCAGCGATCGGTCGAACACCGGGGAGCTGTTTTTT	CASSDRSNTGELFF
TRBJ2-3	-	TRBV10-3	-	TGTGCCATAAAATACGAGGGGGGTACGCAGTATTTT	CAIKYEGGTQYF
TRBJ2-7	once	TRBV2	-	TGTGCCAGCAGCGGGGACTCGGGCGAGCAGTACTTC	CASSGDSGEQYF
TRBJ2-2	-	TRBV27	TRBD2	TGTGCCAGCAGTTTTGATTCTAGCGGGAGGGCCGGGGAGCTGTTTTTT	CASSFDSSGRAGELFF
TRBJ2-1	-	TRBV4-3	-	TGCGCCAGCAGCCAAGAAGGCCCGGAGATCGTAAATGAGCAGTTCTTC	CASSQEGPEIVNEQFF
TRBJ1-2	-	TRBV5-6	-	TGTGCCAGCAGCTTGGGACAGAACTATGGCTACACCTTC	CASSLGQNYGYTF
TRBJ2-1	-	TRBV7-9	-	TGTGCCAGCAGTGCCGTCTACAATGAGCAGTTCTTC	CASSAVYNEQFF
TRBJ2-2	-	TRBV18	-	TGTGCCAGCTCACGTGTAACTACCGGGGAGCTGTTTTTT	CASSRVTTGELFF
TRBJ2-5	-	TRBV2	-	TGTGCCAGCAGTGAAGCACCTACGCAGACCCAGTACTTC	CASSEAPTQTQYF
TRBJ2-2	-	TRBV4-1	-	TGCGCCAGCAGCCTTCATCCTCGTGGTCAGAGGAACACCGGGGAGCTGTTTTTT	CASSLHPRGQRNTGELFF
TRBJ1-1	-	TRBV10-1	-	TGCGCCAGCAGTGTAGGGGCAGCGACTGAAGCTTTCTTT	CASSVGAATEAFF
TRBJ2-5	-	TRBV20-1	TRBD1	TGCAGTGCTCTGACAGGGGGGACCCAGTACTTC	CSALTGGTQYF
TRBJ2-2	few	TRBV13	-	TGTGCCAGCAGCTTACGGGGCGGGACAGACATAGGCCACACCGGGGAGCTGTTTTTT	CASSLRGGTDIGHTGELFF